The 26 T cell receptor beta chains in this list originate from one sample, sequenced in a study of regulatory T cells in long-lasting Graves disease. CDR3-region Arm-PCR and iRepertoire HTBI primers produced the TCR beta libraries. TCRdb re-analysed the multiplex PCR reads in MiXCR, keeping a single row per CDR3 protein. This sample has around 460,000 distinct CDR3 sequences, with roughly 23% found just once. Regarding time point: persistent/refractory GD, antithyroid drugs over 5 years with positive TRAb. RNA from PBMCs was the source of the TCR library. Material: peripheral blood mononuclear cells (PBMCs), obtained when the disease was refractory, from a patient treated with antithyroid drugs. These receptors came from a female donor with Graves disease.

This clonotype was counted ten times or more. J is TRBJ1-5 and V is TRBV28; 8 bases are a match to TRBD1. The CDR3 covers 16 residues. V lost 7 bases to trimming and J lost 4 bases; unmatched junction nucleotides: 12. Germline loops: CDR1 MDHEN, CDR2 SYDVKM. The CDR3 sequence: CASTLPDRGWNQPQHF. The DNA for the CDR3 is TGTGCCAGCACCCTGCCCGACAGGGGTTGGAATCAGCCCCAGCATTTT. Full variable domain (outside the CDR3, taken from reference TRBV28 and TRBJ1-5): DVKVTQSSRYLVKRTGEKVFLECVQDMDHENMFWYRQDPGLGLRLIYFSYDVKMKEKGDIPEGYSVSREKKERFSLILESASTNQTSMYLCASTLPDRGWNQPQHFGDGTRLSIL.

In the case of this clonotype: One end of the junction fails to match germline, which may point to a read error. The chain uses TRBV3-1 and TRBJ1-2; D remains ambiguous. The CDR3 is 18 amino acids. Per the germline V gene, CDR1 is LGHDT and CDR2 is YNNKEL (reference sequence). The CDR3 sequence: CAGSHANLRPETNYGYTF. CDR3 nucleotides: TGTGCCGGCAGCCATGCAAACTTACGACCCGAAACTAACTATGGCTACACCTTC.

This clonotype was counted ten times or more. The J gene is TRBJ1-2, the V gene TRBV27, with 8 bases that match TRBD1. Trimming removed 7 bases from V and 2 bases from J; junction bases left unmatched: 12. The CDR3 runs to 16 residues. Germline-derived CDR1 and CDR2 are MNHEY and SMNVEV (reference sequence). The CDR3, as DNA: TGTGCCAGCACAAAATTGACAGGGGTCGGAAACTATGGCTACACCTTC. Its translation: CASTKLTGVGNYGYTF.

This clonotype showed up many times. CDR3 in amino acids: CASSLASGTQTEAFF. CDR3 nucleotides: TGTGCCAGCAGCTTAGCATCGGGGACTCAAACTGAAGCTTTCTTT. The chain is built from TRBV7-2 and TRBJ1-1; possible D gene TRBD1, 5 bases. CDR3 length equals 15 residues. Per the germline V gene, CDR1 is SGHTA and CDR2 is FQGNSA. The germline V and J ends were trimmed by 0 bases and 5 bases, with 13 bases remaining between them.

This chain links TRBV7-2 with TRBJ2-5, with 8 bases fitting TRBD2. Trimming removed 5 bases from V and 1 base from J; junction bases left unmatched: 9. The CDR3 consists of 16 residues. CDR1 is SGHTA, CDR2 FQGNSA, per germline. CDR3 sequence (DNA): TGTGCCAGCAGCCAAGGGGCGGGAGGATCCCAAGAGACCCAGTACTTC. It translates to CASSQGAGGSQETQYF. Full variable domain (remainder filled in from reference TRBV7-2 and TRBJ2-5): GAGVSQSPSNKVTEKGKDVELRCDPISGHTALYWYRQSLGQGLEFLIYFQGNSAPDKSGLPSDRFSAERTGGSVSTLTIQRTQQEDSAVYLCASSQGAGGSQETQYFGPGTRLLVL.

In its sample, this clonotype was seen a few times. The V gene is TRBV6-1, the J gene TRBJ1-5; D gene ambiguous. Trimming took 6 bases from V and 5 from J, leaving 17 bases between them. CDR3 length: 15 residues. Germline lookup yields CDR1 MNHNS and CDR2 SASEGT. CDR3 DNA sequence: TGTGCCAGCAGCCTCAATAGGGAAAGGGATCAGCCCCAGCATTTT. It translates to CASSLNRERDQPQHF.

This clonotype has at least ten counts. The V gene is TRBV12-3 or TRBV12-4, the J gene TRBJ1-1; 7 bases line up with TRBD1. The CDR3 is 13 residues long. Trimming removed 3 bases from V and 6 bases from J; junction bases left unmatched: 4. The CDR3 here is CASSFDRDPEAFF. The CDR3 coding sequence is TGTGCCAGCAGTTTCGACAGGGACCCTGAAGCTTTCTTT.

The V call is TRBV10-3, the J call TRBJ1-5; the D gene is possibly TRBD1 (6 bases). The length of the CDR3 is 13 residues. Germline lookup yields CDR1 ENHRY and CDR2 SYGVKD. V lost 6 bases to trimming and J lost 7 bases, with 13 bases between them. The CDR3 region is CAISSQGEQPQHF. The CDR3 coding sequence is TGTGCCATCAGCTCACAGGGTGAGCAGCCCCAGCATTTT.

This clonotype was detected only a few times. This chain uses TRBV6-1 with TRBJ2-5; the D gene could be TRBD1 or TRBD2 (6 bases each). This CDR3 comprises 13 residues. Germline values: CDR1 MNHNS, CDR2 SASEGT. Trimming shortened V by 2 bases and J by 9 bases, and 13 bases separated the two germline ends. The CDR3 loop reads CASSELAEGAQYF. The CDR3 DNA is TGTGCCAGCAGTGAACTGGCGGAGGGGGCCCAGTACTTC.

The J gene is TRBJ2-3, the V gene TRBV28; 9 bases map to TRBD2. Germline-derived CDR1 and CDR2 are MDHEN and SYDVKM. V was clipped by 5 bases and J by 0 bases; unmatched bases: 3. CDR3 length equals 15 residues. The CDR3 reads CASSPTSGSTDTQYF. The DNA for the CDR3 is TGTGCCAGCAGTCCGACTAGCGGAAGCACAGATACGCAGTATTTT. The whole variable domain, remainder taken from reference TRBV28 and TRBJ2-3, is DVKVTQSSRYLVKRTGEKVFLECVQDMDHENMFWYRQDPGLGLRLIYFSYDVKMKEKGDIPEGYSVSREKKERFSLILESASTNQTSMYLCASSPTSGSTDTQYFGPGTRLTVL.

This clonotype was seen only a few times. The chain recombines TRBV20-1 with TRBJ1-5; D remains ambiguous. CDR1 and CDR2 (germline): DFQATT, SNEGSKA (reference sequence). Trimming stripped 1 base from V and 2 bases from J, with 6 bases between. CDR3 length: 13 amino acids. The CDR3 coding sequence is TGCAGTGCTAGAGCCCGGGGCAATCAGCCCCAGCATTTT. Protein: CSARARGNQPQHF.

This clonotype was counted ten times or more. V and J are TRBV7-2 and TRBJ2-5; possible D gene TRBD2, 5 bases. This CDR3 has 15 amino acids. Trimming stripped 5 bases from V and 2 bases from J, with 15 bases between. Germline CDR1 is SGHTA and CDR2 is FQGNSA. CDR3 amino acids: CASSGQTRGQETQYF. Here the CDR3 DNA reads TGTGCCAGCAGCGGCCAGACGCGCGGGCAAGAGACCCAGTACTTC.

Only a few counts were recorded for this clonotype. This clone may be a read error of a much larger clone one base away. This rearrangement joins TRBV28 to TRBJ1-4, with D perhaps matching TRBD1 (5 bases). This CDR3 has 15 amino acids. From germline, CDR1 is MDHEN and CDR2 SYDVKM. The CDR3 protein is CASTPSGVGNERLFF. For the CDR3, the DNA is TGTGCCAGCACCCCATCGGGGGTTGGTAATGAAAGACTGTTTTTT. The full variable domain, its missing parts supplied by reference TRBV28 and TRBJ1-4, is DVKVTQSSRYLVKRTGEKVFLECVQDMDHENMFWYRQDPGLGLRLIYFSYDVKMKEKGDIPEGYSVSREKKERFSLILESASTNQTSMYLCASTPSGVGNERLFFGSGTQLSVL.

This clonotype has more than one count but fewer than ten. The chain recombines TRBV6-5 with TRBJ2-1, with 8 bases that match TRBD1. The J segment lost 6 bases and the V segment lost 4 bases, leaving 2 bases of the junction unmatched. The germline V gene has CDR1 MNHEY and CDR2 SVGAGI. This CDR3 contains 13 residues. CDR3 DNA sequence: TGTGCCAGCAGTTCACAGGGGGGCAATGAGCAGTTCTTC. Its protein product is CASSSQGGNEQFF.

This clonotype was recorded at least ten times. CDR3 protein: CASSTQTGEPLHF. CDR3 coding DNA: TGTGCCAGCAGCACCCAAACAGGGGAACCCCTCCACTTT. The chain employs TRBV7-3 and TRBJ1-6, with 7 positions matching TRBD1. Trimming cost V 5 bases and J 12 bases; bases outside gene matches: 7. Per the germline V gene, CDR1 is SGHTA and CDR2 is FQGTGA. This CDR3 is built from 13 residues.

Here the CDR3 reads CASSFVTGWTGELFF. In DNA form, the CDR3 reads TGTGCCAGTAGTTTCGTGACAGGGTGGACCGGGGAGCTGTTTTTT. The chain combines TRBV19 with TRBJ2-2; the match to TRBD1 covers 7 bases. The germline CDR1 and CDR2 sequences are LNHDA and SQIVND (reference sequence). This CDR3 is 15 amino acids long. Trimming took 5 bases from V and 5 from J; bases not matched to a gene: 8.

This clonotype came up many times. This chain uses TRBV2 with TRBJ2-7, with TRBD2 as a possible D gene (5 bases). V lost 1 base, J lost 3 bases, and 19 bases lay in between. The CDR3 extends over 17 amino acids. From germline, CDR1 is SNHLY and CDR2 FYNNEI. The CDR3 spells CASSEDPEVGSDYEQYF. CDR3 in DNA: TGTGCCAGCAGTGAAGACCCGGAGGTAGGATCAGACTACGAGCAGTACTTC.

In its sample, this clonotype was seen many times. The V and J genes are TRBV28 and TRBJ1-2, with D hard to call. The CDR3 totals 14 residues. In germline, CDR1 is MDHEN, CDR2 SYDVKM. V was shortened by 6 bases and J by 2 bases, with 13 bases between the two germline ends. The DNA for the CDR3 is TGTGCCAGCAGCCCGGCCCACGGAAACTATGGCTACACCTTC. This codes for CASSPAHGNYGYTF.

This clonotype was found many times. The rearrangement joins TRBV28 to TRBJ1-6, with 8 bases lining up with TRBD1. Germline CDR1 reads MDHEN; CDR2 reads SYDVKM. The V and J ends lost 5 bases and 7 bases, in that order; junction bases with no gene match: 7. This CDR3 contains 15 residues. For the CDR3, the DNA is TGTGCCAGCAGTCGCCGGGACAGGTTGAATTCACCCCTCCACTTT. This translates into CASSRRDRLNSPLHF.

This clonotype came up a few times. This chain joins TRBV7-3 and TRBJ2-3; 10 bases map to TRBD2. The CDR3 contains 14 residues. V was clipped by 5 bases and J by 7 bases; unmatched bases: 6. Germline V gene sequence: CDR1 SGHTA, CDR2 FQGTGA. DNA of the CDR3: TGTGCCAGCAGCCCAGCGGGAGGGGAGTATACGCAGTATTTT. Protein sequence: CASSPAGGEYTQYF.

This clonotype was seen only a few times. The rearrangement uses TRBV7-9 and TRBJ1-2, with D possibly TRBD1 on 5 matching bases. Germline V CDR1 and CDR2: SEHNR, FQNEAQ (reference sequence). The CDR3 runs to 14 residues. Trimming left V 3 bases short and J 3 bases short, with 11 bases between. CDR3 loop: CASSFYRIDYGYTF. The CDR3 nucleotides read TGTGCCAGCAGCTTTTACAGGATAGACTATGGCTACACCTTC.

With respect to this clonotype: An end of the junction does not agree with germline; a read error may underlie this. This chain links TRBV7-9 with TRBJ2-2; D is uncertain. This CDR3 contains 12 residues. Per the germline V gene, CDR1 is SEHNR and CDR2 is FQNEAQ (reference sequence). CDR3 amino acids: CASSVARGELFF. In nucleotides, the CDR3 is TGTGCCAGCAGCGTAGCAAGAGGGGAGCTGTTTTTT.

The V and J genes are TRBV24-1 and TRBJ1-1; D remains unclear. The CDR3 has 12 amino acids. Germline V gene data show CDR1 as KGHDR and CDR2 as SFDVKD. The V gene lost 5 bases and the J gene lost 3 bases, with 6 bases spanning the gap. CDR3 loop: CATSGSDTEAFF. In DNA, the CDR3 is TGTGCCACCAGTGGATCGGACACTGAAGCTTTCTTT.

This clonotype appeared many times. The V call is TRBV12-3 or TRBV12-4, the J call TRBJ1-5; D unclear. This CDR3 is 12 amino acids long. V lost 3 bases to trimming and J lost 0 bases, with 0 bases between them. CDR3 amino acids: CASSFSNQPQHF. CDR3 nucleotide sequence: TGTGCCAGCAGTTTTAGCAATCAGCCCCAGCATTTT.

This clonotype was seen ten or more times. CDR3 nucleotide sequence: TGTGCCAGCAGCTTACTACGATTGACAGAGACTGGTTTGAACACTGAAGCTTTCTTT. Its translation is CASSLLRLTETGLNTEAFF. This chain joins TRBV7-8 and TRBJ1-1; a possible D gene is TRBD1 (5 bases). CDR1 and CDR2 from the germline V gene are SGHVS and FQNEAQ. This CDR3 comprises 19 residues. V lost 2 bases, J lost 0 bases, and 22 bases lay in between.

The sample holds many counts of this clonotype. The chain uses TRBV12-3 or TRBV12-4 and TRBJ1-1; no reliable D call. This CDR3 is 12 amino acids long. V lost 6 bases, J lost 8 bases, and 13 bases lay in between. CDR3 sequence (DNA): TGTGCCAGCAGCCGCTATGAGGCCGAAGCTTTCTTT. Translated, it gives CASSRYEAEAFF.